Described below is a single TCR beta chain sequence and its context. V trimming: 6 bases; J trimming: 4 bases; junction bases outside the gene matches: 18. CDR1 and CDR2 from the germline V gene are SGHNT and YYREEE (reference sequence). The CDR3 extends over 19 amino acids. The data are from a study of cytomegalovirus exposure and HLA in healthy donors. PCR primers comprised 60 Vbeta and 13 Jbeta primers. Repertoires were generated with immunoSEQ multiplex PCR, while TCRdb's copy carries only in-frame clones and drops some. The top ten clones hold roughly 2.8% of a sample with about 190,000 clones, roughly four fifths of them seen once.

Material: PBMCs. The receptor's source is a woman aged 30 to 39 in good health and CMV-seropositive. The V call is TRBV5-4, the J call TRBJ2-1, with 11 bases aligning to TRBD2. CDR3 residues: CASNGFGTVTSGSYNEQFF. In DNA form, the CDR3 reads TGTGCCAGCAACGGTTTCGGGACAGTAACTAGCGGGAGTTACAATGAGCAGTTCTTC.